What follows are 21 T cell receptor beta chains derived from one specimen sequenced in a study of CD8 T cells in Susac syndrome. Reverse transcription used roughly 0.5 to 1 ug RNA and random hexamers. Each CDR3 protein is one row after TCRdb ran MiXCR on the immunoSEQ multiplex PCR reads. The repertoire consists of about 170,000 distinct CDR3 sequences, with about 94% occurring once and the leading ten covering about 0.088%. The sequenced material came from CD4+ T cells from PBMCs. The source of these receptors is a human donor with multiple sclerosis.

The genes are TRBV6-5 and TRBJ1-5; D uncertain. The CDR3 totals 14 residues. V lost 0 bases and J lost 5, with 8 bases in between. Germline V gene sequence: CDR1 MNHEY, CDR2 SVGAGI. The DNA for the CDR3 is TGTGCCAGCAGTTACTCGCATGGGGATCAGCCCCAGCATTTT. It codes for CASSYSHGDQPQHF.

The chain employs TRBV2 and TRBJ2-3, with 7 positions matching TRBD1. CDR3 length: 13 amino acids. CDR1 and CDR2 from the germline V gene are SNHLY and FYNNEI. V shed 6 bases and J 5 bases; nucleotides not matched to a gene: 5. CDR3 sequence (DNA): TGTGCCAGCAGGATCAACAGGGGAGATACGCAGTATTTT. It translates to CASRINRGDTQYF.

V and J are TRBV7-2 and TRBJ2-1; 7 nucleotides match TRBD2. CDR1 and CDR2 (germline): SGHTA, FQGNSA. The CDR3 has 14 amino acids. With V trimmed by 0 bases and J by 9 bases, 5 bases remained unmatched. CDR3 in amino acids: CASSLAREVGEQFF. As DNA, the CDR3 is TGTGCCAGCAGCTTAGCTCGGGAGGTGGGTGAGCAGTTCTTC.

V usage is TRBV29-1 and J usage is TRBJ2-5; D gene unclear. The germline V and J ends were trimmed by 4 bases and 1 base, with 10 bases remaining between them. The CDR3 consists of 13 residues. Germline loops: CDR1 SQVTM, CDR2 ANQGSEA. This CDR3 is CSVGHPGQETQYF. The CDR3 DNA follows: TGCAGCGTTGGACACCCGGGCCAAGAGACCCAGTACTTC.

This clonotype was detected once. V and J are TRBV5-1 and TRBJ2-7, with 7 nucleotides matching TRBD1. This CDR3 has 14 residues. CDR1 SGHRS and CDR2 YFSETQ come from the germline V gene. V lost 0 bases and J lost 5; bases outside the gene matches: 5. As DNA, the CDR3 is TGCGCCAGCAGCTTGGGAGGGGGACAGAACGAGCAGTACTTC. Its translation is CASSLGGGQNEQYF.

Here the CDR3 DNA reads TGTGCCAGCGGTTCCGGGACTAGTAGGTACAATGAGCAGTTCTTC. Residues: CASGSGTSRYNEQFF. The chain combines TRBV2 with TRBJ2-1, with 8 bases matching TRBD2. Unmatched junction bases numbered 10, after V lost 8 bases and J lost 4 bases. This CDR3 is built from 15 residues. In germline, CDR1 is SNHLY, CDR2 FYNNEI.

This chain joins TRBV29-1 and TRBJ2-1; 9 bases are shared with TRBD1. The CDR3 consists of 15 residues. V lost 6 bases and J lost 0; bases outside the gene matches: 6. Germline V gives CDR1 SQVTM, CDR2 ANQGSEA. The CDR3 sequence: CSVGTGSSSYNEQFF. CDR3 coding DNA: TGCAGCGTGGGGACAGGGTCGAGCTCCTACAATGAGCAGTTCTTC.

As regards this clonotype: One end of the junction fails to match germline, which may point to a read error. The chain recombines TRBV5-4 with TRBJ2-7; TRBD1 is a possible D gene (6 bases). Germline-derived CDR1 and CDR2 are SGHNT and YYREEE (reference sequence). The CDR3 has 14 amino acids. The DNA of the CDR3 is TGTGCCAGCAGCTTGGTACAGGGCTCCCACGAGCAGTACTTC. It encodes CASSLVQGSHEQYF.

The chain couples TRBV20-1 to TRBJ1-4, with 7 bases identical to TRBD1. Unmatched junction bases numbered 12, after V lost 3 bases and J lost 8 bases. The CDR3 sequence is 15 residues long. CDR1 is DFQATT and CDR2 is SNEGSKA in the germline V gene (reference sequence). CDR3 DNA sequence: TGCAGTGCTAGCCATCAAGGGGGCATAGGAGAAAAACTGTTTTTT. Protein product: CSASHQGGIGEKLFF.

The chain links TRBV7-2 to TRBJ2-1; 9 bases are a match to TRBD1. The junction had 13 bases not matched to a gene; V was cut back by 5 bases and J by 8 bases. The germline gives CDR1 SGHTA, CDR2 FQGNSA. The CDR3 totals 16 residues. The CDR3 DNA is TGTGCCAGCAGCCGACCCTCCGGGACAGGGTACGATGAGCAGTTCTTC. Its translation: CASSRPSGTGYDEQFF.

The table lists this clonotype with a count of one. The V and J genes are TRBV12-3 or TRBV12-4 and TRBJ1-2, with D possibly TRBD1 on 6 matching bases. V lost 6 bases and J lost 4, with 12 bases in between. The CDR3 contains 13 residues. CDR3 protein: CASRAGRGYGYTF. The CDR3 DNA follows: TGTGCCAGCAGGGCGGGCAGGGGCTATGGCTACACCTTC.

This clonotype was observed a handful of times. The chain links TRBV6-2 or TRBV6-3 to TRBJ2-7; 14 bases map to TRBD2. J was trimmed by 6 bases and V by 6 bases; bases with no gene match: 4. CDR1 and CDR2 (germline): MNHEY, SVGEGT. The CDR3 length is 14 residues. DNA for the CDR3: TGTGCCAGCAGCAAGGGACTAGCGGGAGCCGAGCAGTACTTC. This gives the protein CASSKGLAGAEQYF.

V is TRBV5-6 and J is TRBJ2-5; weak D call: TRBD2 (7 bases). Germline lookup yields CDR1 SGHDT and CDR2 YYEEEE. V was cut by 2 bases and J by 5 bases, with 19 bases left in between. The CDR3 is made up of 16 amino acids. The CDR3 here is CASSFGLRGAGETQYF. As DNA, the CDR3 is TGTGCCAGCAGCTTCGGGCTTCGGGGGGCGGGGGAGACCCAGTACTTC.

The chain uses TRBV30 and TRBJ2-5, with 7 positions matching TRBD1. The trim removed 0 bases at V and 3 bases at J, leaving 4 bases unmatched. This CDR3 comprises 14 residues. CDR1 GTSNPN and CDR2 SVGIG come from the germline V gene (reference sequence). The DNA of the CDR3 is TGTGCCTGGAGTGTAATAGGGGGCAAAGAGACCCAGTACTTC. Its translation: CAWSVIGGKETQYF. The full variable domain, with the rest looked up from reference TRBV30 and TRBJ2-5, is SQTIHQWPATLVQPVGSPLSLECTVEGTSNPNLYWYRQAAGRGLQLLFYSVGIGQISSEVPQNLSASRPQDRQFILSSKKLLLSDSGFYLCAWSVIGGKETQYFGPGTRLLVL.

A note on this clonotype: Here the CDR3 omits its conserved ending phenylalanine or tryptophan, so a read error is the likely source. CDR3 sequence (DNA): TGTGCCAGCAGCGTGACGGTTGAACAGGCTGAAGCTTTCTTG. This translates into CASSVTVEQAEAFL. V usage is TRBV9 and J usage is TRBJ1-1; tentative D call: TRBD1 (5 bases). The CDR3 contains 14 residues. V lost 2 bases, J lost 6 bases, and 14 bases lay in between. Per germline, CDR1 SGDLS and CDR2 YYNGEE.

The chain employs TRBV7-6 and TRBJ1-1; D is unresolved. From germline, CDR1 is SGHVS and CDR2 FNYEAQ. The V gene lost 1 base and the J gene lost 6 bases, with 15 bases spanning the gap. CDR3 length: 15 amino acids. CDR3 nucleotide sequence: TGTGCCAGCAGCTTAGGGGAAAGGGAGACCTCTGAAGCTTTCTTT. This encodes CASSLGERETSEAFF.

This chain joins TRBV12-3 or TRBV12-4 and TRBJ1-2; D may be TRBD1 (6 bases). The CDR3 has 14 residues. The V gene lost 5 bases and the J gene lost 3 bases, with 13 bases spanning the gap. CDR3 amino acids: CASSAYDRYYGYTF. CDR3 in DNA: TGTGCCAGCAGTGCCTATGACAGGTACTATGGCTACACCTTC.

The V call is TRBV20-1, the J call TRBJ2-7; 8 bases align to TRBD2. Germline V lookup: CDR1 DFQATT, CDR2 SNEGSKA (reference sequence). The CDR3 totals 15 residues. J lost 4 bases, V lost 6 bases, and 14 bases had no gene match. CDR3 region: CSAGRGSGGPYEQYF. CDR3 nucleotide sequence: TGCAGTGCGGGTCGTGGGAGCGGGGGCCCATACGAGCAGTACTTC.

The count of this clonotype is one. V gene TRBV2 combines with J gene TRBJ2-1; 8 bases align to TRBD2. The CDR3 spans 13 residues. V lost 4 bases and J lost 5; bases outside the gene matches: 1. CDR1 is SNHLY and CDR2 is FYNNEI in the germline V gene. The CDR3 DNA reads TGTGCCAGCAGTGCGGGAGGGAACAATGAGCAGTTCTTC. This encodes CASSAGGNNEQFF.

This clonotype was counted a single time. The chain is built from TRBV18 and TRBJ1-5, with a weak D call TRBD1 (5 bases). V lost 2 bases, J lost 6 bases, and 14 bases lay in between. The CDR3 runs to 15 residues. CDR1 and CDR2 (germline): KGHSH, LQKENI. DNA for the CDR3: TGTGCCAGCTCACCAGTAGCCGGGGGGACTCAGCCCCAGCATTTT. Amino acids: CASSPVAGGTQPQHF.

The genes are TRBV19 and TRBJ2-5; 12 nucleotides line up with TRBD2. CDR1 LNHDA and CDR2 SQIVND come from the germline V gene (reference sequence). V was clipped by 3 bases and J by 7 bases; unmatched bases: 9. This CDR3 is 16 amino acids long. CDR3 amino acids: CASSIGLAGGVGTQYF. DNA of the CDR3: TGTGCCAGTAGTATTGGTCTAGCGGGAGGGGTCGGGACCCAGTACTTC.